These T cell receptor beta chains were read from a single sample in a study of cytomegalovirus exposure and HLA in healthy donors. Measured with immunoSEQ multiplex PCR; TCRdb has only the in-frame clones, and not every one. Of around 200,000 clones in the sample, around 78% were seen once. Specimen: PBMCs. The receptor set was obtained from a woman aged 30 to 39 in good health and CMV-seropositive. Each CDR3 is given with its conserved first and last residue. A D gene is named only where the DNA matches it firmly. Not all rows give a size; the values are once, few, many and, for expanded clones, a class.

abundance: few; v_gene: TRBV19; j_gene: TRBJ2-3; d_gene: .; CDR3aa: CASSITQGIGDTQYF; CDR3nt: TGTGCCAGTAGTATTACCCAGGGGATCGGAGATACGCAGTATTTT
abundance: .; v_gene: TRBV5-4; j_gene: TRBJ1-5; d_gene: TRBD1; CDR3aa: CASSLQGNSQPQHF; CDR3nt: TGTGCCAGCAGCTTACAGGGGAACAGCCAGCCCCAGCATTTT
abundance: few; v_gene: TRBV27; j_gene: TRBJ1-1; d_gene: .; CDR3aa: CASRVGRQNTEAFF; CDR3nt: TGTGCCAGCAGGGTTGGCAGGCAGAACACTGAAGCTTTCTTT
abundance: .; v_gene: TRBV27; j_gene: TRBJ2-1; d_gene: .; CDR3aa: CASSLPAYNEQFF; CDR3nt: TGTGCCAGCAGTTTACCGGCCTACAATGAGCAGTTCTTC
abundance: .; v_gene: TRBV7-9; j_gene: TRBJ2-5; d_gene: .; CDR3aa: CASSFGSRETQYF; CDR3nt: TGTGCCAGCAGCTTCGGTAGTCGAGAGACCCAGTACTTC
abundance: few; v_gene: TRBV10-3; j_gene: TRBJ2-3; d_gene: TRBD2; CDR3aa: CAIREREGLTDTQYF; CDR3nt: TGTGCCATCAGGGAGCGGGAGGGCCTTACAGATACGCAGTATTTT
abundance: .; v_gene: TRBV19; j_gene: TRBJ1-4; d_gene: TRBD1; CDR3aa: CASTPRTGREKLFF; CDR3nt: TGTGCCAGTACCCCTCGGACAGGAAGGGAAAAACTGTTTTTT
abundance: .; v_gene: TRBV30; j_gene: TRBJ2-7; d_gene: TRBD2; CDR3aa: CAWGTSGGSYEQYF; CDR3nt: TGTGCCTGGGGGACTAGCGGGGGCTCCTACGAGCAGTACTTC
abundance: .; v_gene: TRBV7-9; j_gene: TRBJ1-2; d_gene: .; CDR3aa: CSSSLGQVYGYTF; CDR3nt: TGTTCCAGCAGCTTAGGTCAGGTCTATGGCTACACCTTC
abundance: .; v_gene: TRBV11-3; j_gene: TRBJ1-3; d_gene: .; CDR3aa: CASSQGLDTIYF; CDR3nt: TGTGCCAGCAGCCAGGGGTTGGACACCATATATTTT
abundance: .; v_gene: TRBV5-1; j_gene: TRBJ2-7; d_gene: .; CDR3aa: CASSLEPGRRAYEQYF; CDR3nt: TGCGCCAGCAGCTTGGAACCGGGGAGGCGAGCCTACGAGCAGTACTTC
abundance: .; v_gene: TRBV2; j_gene: TRBJ2-7; d_gene: .; CDR3aa: CASSPQGSLHEQYF; CDR3nt: TGTGCCAGCAGCCCCCAGGGATCTCTCCACGAGCAGTACTTC
abundance: .; v_gene: TRBV27; j_gene: TRBJ1-4; d_gene: .; CDR3aa: CASSLGEKLFF; CDR3nt: TGTGCCAGCAGTCTTGGCGAAAAACTGTTTTTT
abundance: .; v_gene: TRBV5-4; j_gene: TRBJ1-1; d_gene: TRBD1; CDR3aa: CASSPGQGRREAFF; CDR3nt: TGTGCCAGCAGCCCAGGACAGGGCCGCCGTGAAGCTTTCTTT
abundance: .; v_gene: TRBV30; j_gene: TRBJ1-2; d_gene: .; CDR3aa: CAWSPLQGNYGYTF; CDR3nt: TGTGCCTGGAGCCCCTTACAGGGCAACTATGGCTACACCTTC
abundance: .; v_gene: TRBV6-6; j_gene: TRBJ2-6; d_gene: .; CDR3aa: CASIPGGANVLTF; CDR3nt: TGTGCCAGCATTCCCGGTGGGGCCAACGTCCTGACTTTC
abundance: few; v_gene: TRBV30; j_gene: TRBJ1-5; d_gene: TRBD1; CDR3aa: CAWSTGTVSNQPQHF; CDR3nt: TGTGCCTGGAGCACCGGGACAGTTAGCAATCAGCCCCAGCATTTT
abundance: once; v_gene: TRBV5-1; j_gene: TRBJ2-7; d_gene: .; CDR3aa: CASSLQGWGEQYF; CDR3nt: TGCGCCAGCAGCCTACAGGGATGGGGCGAGCAGTACTTC
abundance: few; v_gene: TRBV5-4; j_gene: TRBJ2-6; d_gene: .; CDR3aa: CASSLRVSSGANVLTF; CDR3nt: TGTGCCAGCAGCTTGCGGGTGAGCTCTGGGGCCAACGTCCTGACTTTC
abundance: .; v_gene: TRBV7-9; j_gene: TRBJ1-5; d_gene: TRBD1; CDR3aa: CASSLSGTGDQPQHF; CDR3nt: TGTGCCAGCAGCTTATCTGGGACAGGGGATCAGCCCCAGCATTTT
abundance: few; v_gene: TRBV5-5; j_gene: TRBJ1-1; d_gene: TRBD1; CDR3aa: CASSPDRTGVNTEAFF; CDR3nt: TGTGCCAGCAGCCCAGACCGGACAGGGGTGAACACTGAAGCTTTCTTT
abundance: few; v_gene: TRBV9; j_gene: TRBJ2-3; d_gene: TRBD2; CDR3aa: CASSASTSGRARHTIDTQYF; CDR3nt: TGTGCCAGCAGCGCATCGACTAGCGGGAGGGCTAGGCACACTATAGATACGCAGTATTTT
abundance: .; v_gene: TRBV6-5; j_gene: TRBJ2-1; d_gene: .; CDR3aa: CATGQVLSYNEQFF; CDR3nt: TGTGCCACGGGTCAAGTGTTGTCCTACAATGAGCAGTTCTTC
abundance: .; v_gene: TRBV29-1; j_gene: TRBJ1-1; d_gene: .; CDR3aa: CSVATGVNTEAFF; CDR3nt: TGCAGCGTCGCGACCGGGGTGAACACTGAAGCTTTCTTT
abundance: .; v_gene: TRBV30; j_gene: TRBJ2-7; d_gene: TRBD2; CDR3aa: CAWSFPGRKREYSYEQYF; CDR3nt: TGTGCCTGGAGTTTTCCGGGACGGAAGCGGGAGTACTCCTACGAGCAGTACTTC
abundance: .; v_gene: TRBV6-1; j_gene: TRBJ2-1; d_gene: TRBD2; CDR3aa: CASSETSEPFNEQFF; CDR3nt: TGTGCCAGCAGCGAGACTAGCGAGCCATTCAATGAGCAGTTCTTC
abundance: .; v_gene: TRBV30; j_gene: TRBJ1-2; d_gene: .; CDR3aa: CAWSVLWGYTF; CDR3nt: TGTGCCTGGAGTGTACTCTGGGGCTACACCTTC
abundance: .; v_gene: TRBV18; j_gene: TRBJ2-7; d_gene: .; CDR3aa: CASSPGQSVSYEQYF; CDR3nt: TGTGCCAGCTCACCGGGGCAGAGTGTCTCCTACGAGCAGTACTTC
abundance: .; v_gene: TRBV14; j_gene: TRBJ1-2; d_gene: TRBD1; CDR3aa: CASSQSTGVGGYTF; CDR3nt: TGTGCCAGCAGCCAATCTACAGGGGTAGGGGGCTACACCTTC
abundance: .; v_gene: TRBV15; j_gene: TRBJ2-1; d_gene: TRBD2; CDR3aa: CATSRGLAGGNNEQFF; CDR3nt: TGTGCCACCAGCAGAGGACTAGCGGGAGGGAATAATGAGCAGTTCTTC
abundance: .; v_gene: TRBV6-1; j_gene: TRBJ1-1; d_gene: TRBD1; CDR3aa: CASNRQGRDAEAFF; CDR3nt: TGTGCCAGCAACAGACAGGGGCGAGACGCTGAAGCTTTCTTT
abundance: once; v_gene: TRBV29-1; j_gene: TRBJ2-7; d_gene: TRBD2; CDR3aa: CSVGVGGNYEQYF; CDR3nt: TGCAGCGTTGGCGTCGGGGGGAACTACGAGCAGTACTTC
abundance: .; v_gene: TRBV7-9; j_gene: TRBJ2-1; d_gene: TRBD2; CDR3aa: CASSFWSGSHNEQFF; CDR3nt: TGTGCCAGCAGCTTTTGGAGCGGGAGTCACAATGAGCAGTTCTTC
abundance: once; v_gene: TRBV5-6; j_gene: TRBJ2-1; d_gene: TRBD2; CDR3aa: CASNALAGAGNEQFF; CDR3nt: TGTGCCAGCAACGCACTAGCGGGAGCCGGTAATGAGCAGTTCTTC
abundance: .; v_gene: TRBV7-9; j_gene: TRBJ1-4; d_gene: .; CDR3aa: CASSPSKGEGEKLFF; CDR3nt: TGTGCCAGCAGCCCAAGTAAGGGTGAGGGTGAAAAACTGTTTTTT
abundance: .; v_gene: TRBV5-6; j_gene: TRBJ1-1; d_gene: .; CDR3aa: CASSSYLHRVSEPAEAFF; CDR3nt: TGTGCCAGCAGCTCTTACCTACACAGGGTATCTGAACCTGCTGAAGCTTTCTTT
abundance: .; v_gene: TRBV6-1; j_gene: TRBJ2-3; d_gene: .; CDR3aa: CATRSGDTQYF; CDR3nt: TGTGCCACCAGGAGCGGGGATACGCAGTATTTT
abundance: .; v_gene: TRBV15; j_gene: TRBJ2-7; d_gene: .; CDR3aa: CATSRVSGEQYF; CDR3nt: TGTGCCACCAGCAGAGTTAGTGGCGAGCAGTACTTC
abundance: .; v_gene: TRBV29-1; j_gene: TRBJ1-1; d_gene: TRBD1; CDR3aa: CSAMATGGTEAFF; CDR3nt: TGCAGCGCTATGGCAACAGGGGGCACTGAAGCTTTCTTT
abundance: .; v_gene: TRBV7-2; j_gene: TRBJ1-6; d_gene: TRBD1; CDR3aa: CASSLGQARNSPLHF; CDR3nt: TGTGCCAGCAGCCTGGGACAGGCCCGCAATTCACCCCTCCACTTT
abundance: .; v_gene: TRBV7-6; j_gene: TRBJ2-7; d_gene: TRBD2; CDR3aa: CASSRGGPSSEQYF; CDR3nt: TGTGCCAGCAGCCGGGGGGGGCCCAGTAGCGAGCAGTACTTC
abundance: few; v_gene: TRBV19; j_gene: TRBJ1-2; d_gene: .; CDR3aa: CASSMGLLGNYGYTF; CDR3nt: TGTGCCAGTAGTATGGGACTCCTCGGGAACTATGGCTACACCTTC
abundance: .; v_gene: TRBV30; j_gene: TRBJ2-1; d_gene: TRBD2; CDR3aa: CAWSRRGGPFF; CDR3nt: TGTGCCTGGAGTCGCCGGGGGGGCCCGTTCTTC
abundance: .; v_gene: TRBV2; j_gene: TRBJ1-1; d_gene: TRBD1; CDR3aa: CASSGRTGEGFFEAFF; CDR3nt: TGTGCCAGCAGCGGAAGAACAGGGGAAGGCTTCTTTGAAGCTTTCTTT
abundance: .; v_gene: TRBV30; j_gene: TRBJ1-6; d_gene: .; CDR3aa: CAWQLSTRSSYNSPLHF; CDR3nt: TGTGCCTGGCAACTTTCCACGAGGAGCTCCTATAATTCACCCCTCCACTTT
abundance: .; v_gene: TRBV7-6; j_gene: TRBJ2-1; d_gene: TRBD2; CDR3aa: CASTSGLAGPNEQFF; CDR3nt: TGTGCCAGCACCTCGGGACTAGCGGGGCCCAATGAGCAGTTCTTC
abundance: .; v_gene: TRBV6-4; j_gene: TRBJ1-1; d_gene: TRBD1; CDR3aa: CASRGQTNTEAFF; CDR3nt: TGTGCCAGCAGGGGACAGACGAACACTGAAGCTTTCTTT
abundance: .; v_gene: TRBV5-1; j_gene: TRBJ2-2; d_gene: .; CDR3aa: CASSLGQIPTGELFF; CDR3nt: TGCGCCAGCAGCTTGGGACAGATACCTACCGGGGAGCTGTTTTTT
abundance: .; v_gene: TRBV5-1; j_gene: TRBJ2-4; d_gene: TRBD1; CDR3aa: CASSWGQGNIQYF; CDR3nt: TGCGCCAGCAGCTGGGGACAGGGGAACATTCAGTACTTC
abundance: .; v_gene: TRBV7-9; j_gene: TRBJ1-4; d_gene: .; CDR3aa: CASSQMSLNLNEKLFF; CDR3nt: TGTGCCAGCAGCCAAATGTCCCTAAATCTTAATGAAAAACTGTTTTTT
abundance: .; v_gene: TRBV6-6; j_gene: TRBJ1-1; d_gene: .; CDR3aa: CASSSSSRDTEAFF; CDR3nt: TGTGCCAGCAGTTCCTCCTCACGGGACACTGAAGCTTTCTTT
abundance: .; v_gene: TRBV11-2; j_gene: TRBJ2-2; d_gene: .; CDR3aa: CASSLVGGSGELFF; CDR3nt: TGTGCCAGCAGCTTGGTGGGAGGATCCGGGGAGCTGTTTTTT
abundance: .; v_gene: TRBV4-1; j_gene: TRBJ1-2; d_gene: .; CDR3aa: CASSQEGPGLGGYTF; CDR3nt: TGCGCCAGCAGCCAAGAGGGGCCGGGTCTAGGTGGCTACACCTTC
abundance: .; v_gene: TRBV6-7; j_gene: TRBJ1-5; d_gene: .; CDR3aa: CASSYPPLGRAPNQPQHF; CDR3nt: TGTGCCAGCAGTTATCCCCCCCTAGGCAGGGCTCCGAATCAGCCCCAGCATTTT
abundance: once; v_gene: TRBV30; j_gene: TRBJ1-4; d_gene: TRBD1; CDR3aa: CAWRPQGGKLFF; CDR3nt: TGTGCCTGGAGACCTCAGGGGGGAAAACTGTTTTTT
abundance: .; v_gene: TRBV7-2; j_gene: TRBJ2-5; d_gene: .; CDR3aa: CASSLLAPETQYF; CDR3nt: TGTGCCAGCAGCTTACTAGCTCCAGAGACCCAGTACTTC
abundance: few; v_gene: TRBV6-5; j_gene: TRBJ2-7; d_gene: TRBD2; CDR3aa: CASRTSGSLYEQYF; CDR3nt: TGTGCCAGCAGAACTAGCGGTTCCCTCTACGAGCAGTACTTC
abundance: .; v_gene: TRBV10-2; j_gene: TRBJ2-7; d_gene: TRBD2; CDR3aa: CASSTSGRVYEQYF; CDR3nt: TGCGCCAGCAGCACTAGCGGGAGAGTGTACGAGCAGTACTTC
abundance: .; v_gene: TRBV4-1; j_gene: TRBJ1-2; d_gene: .; CDR3aa: CASSQEAQGNYGYTF; CDR3nt: TGCGCCAGCAGCCAAGAGGCGCAGGGGAACTATGGCTACACCTTC